A single T cell receptor (beta chain) is shown here with its context. Its antigen is still unknown. Repertoires were generated with immunoSEQ multiplex PCR, while TCRdb's copy carries only in-frame clones and drops some. The table shows 140,000 or so clones, with around 90% occurring only once. Germline V gene data show CDR1 as SGHRS and CDR2 as YFSETQ. There are 14 residues in the CDR3. The sample belongs to a study of graft-versus-host responses after intestinal transplantation. On the study more broadly: Among the recipients, transplants were multivisceral, liver-intestinal, or isolated intestinal. Anti-thymocyte globulin was used for induction in all recipients, who then took tacrolimus and steroids for about 3 years.

Whole-study results and caveats: Peak GvH clone levels in circulation were associated with early post-transplant HvG declines.

The V gene is TRBV5-1, the J gene TRBJ2-5; D unclear. Gene TRBJ2-7 matches the end of the DNA better, so the J call may be wrong. The TCR originated in a human donor who received an intestinal transplant. Source: unstimulated CD4+ T cells sorted from spleen or lymph node cells, taken before intestinal transplant. In DNA form, the CDR3 reads TGCGCCAGCAGCTTCGGTGGATCCCGCTACGAGCAGTACTTC. Protein sequence: CASSFGGSRYEQYF.